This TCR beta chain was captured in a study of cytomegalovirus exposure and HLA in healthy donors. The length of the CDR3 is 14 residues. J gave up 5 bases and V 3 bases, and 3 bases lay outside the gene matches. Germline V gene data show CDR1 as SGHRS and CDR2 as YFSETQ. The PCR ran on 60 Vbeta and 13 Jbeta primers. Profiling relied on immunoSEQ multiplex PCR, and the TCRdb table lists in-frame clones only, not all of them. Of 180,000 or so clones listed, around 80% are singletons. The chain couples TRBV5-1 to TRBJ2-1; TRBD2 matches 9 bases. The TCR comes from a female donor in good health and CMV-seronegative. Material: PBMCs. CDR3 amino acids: CASSSAGGDNEQFF. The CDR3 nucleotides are TGCGCCAGCAGCTCAGCGGGAGGAGACAATGAGCAGTTCTTC.